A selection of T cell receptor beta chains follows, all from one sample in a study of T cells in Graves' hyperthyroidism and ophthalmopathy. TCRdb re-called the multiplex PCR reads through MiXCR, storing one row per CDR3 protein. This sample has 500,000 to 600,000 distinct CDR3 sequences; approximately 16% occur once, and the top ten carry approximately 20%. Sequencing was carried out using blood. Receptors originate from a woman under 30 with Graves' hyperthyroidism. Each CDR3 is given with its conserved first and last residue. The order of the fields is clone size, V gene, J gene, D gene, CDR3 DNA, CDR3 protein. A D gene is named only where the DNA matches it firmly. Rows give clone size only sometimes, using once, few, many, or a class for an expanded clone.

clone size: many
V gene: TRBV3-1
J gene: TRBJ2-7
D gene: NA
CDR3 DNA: TGTGCCAGCTTCGACAGCTCAAGGCCCTACGAGCAGTACTTC
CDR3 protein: CASFDSSRPYEQYF

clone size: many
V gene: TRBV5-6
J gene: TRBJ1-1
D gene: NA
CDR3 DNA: TGTGCCAGCAGCTTCGGGGAGGGGACCGGGAGAGGGACTGAAGCTTTCTTT
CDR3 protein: CASSFGEGTGRGTEAFF

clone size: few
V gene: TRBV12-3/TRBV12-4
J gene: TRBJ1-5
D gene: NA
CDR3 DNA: TGTGCCAGCAGTTTATCGGTTGCGATAGGCTCCGATCAGCCCCAGCATTTT
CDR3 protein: CASSLSVAIGSDQPQHF

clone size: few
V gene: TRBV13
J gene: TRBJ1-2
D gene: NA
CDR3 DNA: TGTGCCAGCAGCGTCTGGGGACTGACGCTGGACTATGGCTACACCTTC
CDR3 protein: CASSVWGLTLDYGYTF

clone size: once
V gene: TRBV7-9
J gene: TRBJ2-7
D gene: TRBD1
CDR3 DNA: TGTGCCAGCAGCTTGAGGGGGACAGGGTTGCACGAGCAGTACTTC
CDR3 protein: CASSLRGTGLHEQYF

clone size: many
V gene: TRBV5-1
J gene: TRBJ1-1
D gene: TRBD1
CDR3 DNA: TGCGCCAGCAGGAGACAGGGCTTGAACACTGAAGCTTTCTTT
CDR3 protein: CASRRQGLNTEAFF

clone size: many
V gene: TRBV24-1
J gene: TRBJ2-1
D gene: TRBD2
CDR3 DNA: TGTGCCACCAGTTTAGCGGGAACCTACAATGAGCAGTTCTTC
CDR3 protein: CATSLAGTYNEQFF

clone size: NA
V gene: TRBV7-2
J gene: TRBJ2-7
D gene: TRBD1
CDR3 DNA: TGTGCCAGCAGCATGACCGGGACAGGTACCTACGAGCAGTACTTC
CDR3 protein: CASSMTGTGTYEQYF

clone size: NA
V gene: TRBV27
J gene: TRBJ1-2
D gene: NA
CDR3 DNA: TGTGCCAGCAGTTTATATGGGGGGCGCTATGATGGCTACACCTTC
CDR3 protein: CASSLYGGRYDGYTF

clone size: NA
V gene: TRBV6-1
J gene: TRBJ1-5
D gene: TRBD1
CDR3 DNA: TGTGCCAGCAGAGGGGGCTACAATCAGCCCCAGCATTTT
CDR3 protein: CASRGGYNQPQHF

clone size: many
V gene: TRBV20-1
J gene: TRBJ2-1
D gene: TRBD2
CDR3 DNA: TGCAGTGCTAGAGATTGGGGCGGGAGGGCCAAGGATGAGCAGTTCTTC
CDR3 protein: CSARDWGGRAKDEQFF

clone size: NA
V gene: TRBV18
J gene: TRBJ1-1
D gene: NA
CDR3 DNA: TGTGCCAGCTCACGAAACGGGGTAACTGAAGCTTTCTTT
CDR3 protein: CASSRNGVTEAFF

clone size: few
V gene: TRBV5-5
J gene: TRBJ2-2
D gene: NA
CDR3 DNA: TGTGCCAGCAGCCCGAGACTCAAAGTCGCGAACACCGGGGAGCTGTTTTTT
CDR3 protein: CASSPRLKVANTGELFF

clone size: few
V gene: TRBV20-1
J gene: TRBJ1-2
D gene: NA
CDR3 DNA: TGCAGTGCGCCTTGGGGTGGCTACACCTTC
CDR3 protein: CSAPWGGYTF

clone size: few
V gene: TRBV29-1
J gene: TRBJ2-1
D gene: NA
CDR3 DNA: TGCAGCGTTGGTGGGGGGACCTCCTACAATGAGCAGTTCTTC
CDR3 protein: CSVGGGTSYNEQFF

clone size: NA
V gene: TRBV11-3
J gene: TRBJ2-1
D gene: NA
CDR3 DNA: TGTGCCAGCGGCCGCCGTGAGGGTATCGATGAGCAGTTCTTC
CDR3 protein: CASGRREGIDEQFF

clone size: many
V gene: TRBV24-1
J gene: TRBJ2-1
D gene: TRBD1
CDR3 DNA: TGTGCCACCAGTGAACAGCCGGGACAGGCGAGCTCCTACAATGAGCAGTTCTTC
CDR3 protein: CATSEQPGQASSYNEQFF

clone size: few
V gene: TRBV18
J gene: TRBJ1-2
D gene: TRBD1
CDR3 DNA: TGTGCCAGCTCATCCACGGGACAGGGGAACTATGGCTACACCTTC
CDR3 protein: CASSSTGQGNYGYTF

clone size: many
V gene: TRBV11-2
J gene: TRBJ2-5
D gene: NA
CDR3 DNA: TGTGCCAGCAGCTTAACGCCGGCCCAGGGAATTAGGGTCCAAGAGACCCAGTACTTC
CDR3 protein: CASSLTPAQGIRVQETQYF

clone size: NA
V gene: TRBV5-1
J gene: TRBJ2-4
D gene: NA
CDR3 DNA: TGCGCCAGCAGCTTGGGGAGTCTAGCCAAAAACATTCAGTACTTC
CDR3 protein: CASSLGSLAKNIQYF

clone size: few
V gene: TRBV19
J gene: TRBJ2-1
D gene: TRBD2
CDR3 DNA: TGTGCCAGTAGTATTACGGCGGGAGTTTACGAGCAGTTCTTC
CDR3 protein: CASSITAGVYEQFF

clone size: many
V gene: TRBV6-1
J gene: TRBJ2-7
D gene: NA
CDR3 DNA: TGTGCCAGCAGTGACGCCGGAAAGGGCTACGAGCAGTACTTC
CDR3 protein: CASSDAGKGYEQYF

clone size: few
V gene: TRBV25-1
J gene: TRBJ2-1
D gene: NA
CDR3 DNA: TGTGCCAGCAGTGAATACGAGGACAGTCTAGCCCCCTCCACCGACAATGAGCAGTTCTTC
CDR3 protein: CASSEYEDSLAPSTDNEQFF

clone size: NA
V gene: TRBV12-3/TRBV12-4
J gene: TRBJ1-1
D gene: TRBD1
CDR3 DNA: TGTGCCAGCAGCCGAAGCCAGGACAGGCCCTCTTTCTTT
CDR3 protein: CASSRSQDRPSFF

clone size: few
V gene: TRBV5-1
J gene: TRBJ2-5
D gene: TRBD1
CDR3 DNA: TGCGCCAGCAGTCCGATCGGGACAGGTCAAGAGACCCAGTACTTC
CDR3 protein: CASSPIGTGQETQYF

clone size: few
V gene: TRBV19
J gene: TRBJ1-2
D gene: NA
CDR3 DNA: TGTGCCAGTAGTCTCATTCGTGGCGGCTACACCTTC
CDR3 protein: CASSLIRGGYTF

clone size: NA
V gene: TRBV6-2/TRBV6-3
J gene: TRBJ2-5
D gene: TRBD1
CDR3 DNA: TGTGCCAGCAGTTACGTGACAGGGGGTGATTTCGGGGAGACCCAGTACTTC
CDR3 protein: CASSYVTGGDFGETQYF

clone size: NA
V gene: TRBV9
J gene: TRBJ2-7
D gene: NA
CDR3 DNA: TGTGCCAGCAGCGTAACCAGTAGTACCGGTGAGCAGTACTTC
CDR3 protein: CASSVTSSTGEQYF

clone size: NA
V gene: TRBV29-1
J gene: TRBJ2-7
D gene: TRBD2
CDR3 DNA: TGCAGCGTTTCCCCGGGACTAGCGCCTCTTGAGCAGTACTTC
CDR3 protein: CSVSPGLAPLEQYF

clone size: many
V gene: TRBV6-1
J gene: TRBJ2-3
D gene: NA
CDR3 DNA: TGTGCCAGCCGCCTTATGGGAGGCGGCACAGATACGCAGTATTTT
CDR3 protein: CASRLMGGGTDTQYF

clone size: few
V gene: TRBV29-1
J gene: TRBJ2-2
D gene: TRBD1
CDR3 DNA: TGCAGCGTTGGGGACAGGGTTTTGAGGGGGGAGCTGTTTTTT
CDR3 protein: CSVGDRVLRGELFF

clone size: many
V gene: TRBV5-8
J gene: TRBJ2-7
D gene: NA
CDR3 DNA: TGTGCCAGCAGCTCACCGGGACGAGGATACGAGCAGTACTTC
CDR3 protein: CASSSPGRGYEQYF

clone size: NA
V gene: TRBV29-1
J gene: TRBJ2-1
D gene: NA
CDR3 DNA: TGCAGCGCCGCCGGGGGAACGGTTGAGCAGTTCTTC
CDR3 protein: CSAAGGTVEQFF

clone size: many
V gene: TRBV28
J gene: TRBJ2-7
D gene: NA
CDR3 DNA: TGTGCCAGCAGTTTATGGGGCACAAGGGTCCGGTACGAGCAGTACTTC
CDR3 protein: CASSLWGTRVRYEQYF

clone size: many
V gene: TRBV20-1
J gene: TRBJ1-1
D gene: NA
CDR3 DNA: TGCAGTGCTAGATCCCCCTGGGGGGGGGGCGGGAACACTGAAGCTTTCTTT
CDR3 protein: CSARSPWGGGGNTEAFF

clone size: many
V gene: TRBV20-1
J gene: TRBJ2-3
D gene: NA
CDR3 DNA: TGCAGTGCTAGAGATCCACGGTCCCCCTTCACAGATACGCAGTATTTT
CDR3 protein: CSARDPRSPFTDTQYF

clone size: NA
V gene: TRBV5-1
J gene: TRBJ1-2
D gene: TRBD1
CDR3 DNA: TGCGCCAGCACATCAGGGGGAAAGGACTATGGCTACACCTTC
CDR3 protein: CASTSGGKDYGYTF

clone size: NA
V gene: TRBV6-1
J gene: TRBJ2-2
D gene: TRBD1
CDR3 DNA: TGTGCCTCTCGGACAGGGACCACCGGGGAGCTGTTTTTT
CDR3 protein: CASRTGTTGELFF

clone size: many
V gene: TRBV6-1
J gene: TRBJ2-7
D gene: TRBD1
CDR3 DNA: TGTGCCAGCAGCGAAGGGACCGGGACAGGCTCCTACGAGCAGTACTTC
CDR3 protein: CASSEGTGTGSYEQYF

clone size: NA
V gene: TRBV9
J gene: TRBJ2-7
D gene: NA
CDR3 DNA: TGTGCCAGCAGCGTAGGTAAGGGTACCTACGAGCAGTACTTC
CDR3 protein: CASSVGKGTYEQYF

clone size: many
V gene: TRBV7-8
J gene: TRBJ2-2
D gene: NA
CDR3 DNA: TGTGCCAGCAGCTCCGGGATGAACACCGGGGAGCTGTTTTTT
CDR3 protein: CASSSGMNTGELFF

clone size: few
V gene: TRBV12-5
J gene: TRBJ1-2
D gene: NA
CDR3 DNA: TGTGCTAGTGGTTCCCCATCATCTCTCAGGGAGGGACCGGACTATGGCTACACCTTC
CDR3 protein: CASGSPSSLREGPDYGYTF

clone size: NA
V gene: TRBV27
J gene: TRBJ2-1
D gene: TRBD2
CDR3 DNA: TGTGCCAGCTGGGGGAGGGGCAGGACTACGGTGAATGAGCAGTTCTTC
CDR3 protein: CASWGRGRTTVNEQFF

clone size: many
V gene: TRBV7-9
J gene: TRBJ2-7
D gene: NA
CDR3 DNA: TGTGCCAGCAGCTTAGCGGGGGCGGCCTACGAGCAGTACTTC
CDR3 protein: CASSLAGAAYEQYF

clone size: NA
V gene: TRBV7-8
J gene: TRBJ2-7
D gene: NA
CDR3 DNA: TGTGCCAGCAGCTCCCGGGGACTGGGAATGGAGCAGTACTTC
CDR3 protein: CASSSRGLGMEQYF

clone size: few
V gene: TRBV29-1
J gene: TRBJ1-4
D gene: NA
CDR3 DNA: TGCAGCGTTGGCACGGGAGGGGTGGGTGAAAAACTGTTTTTT
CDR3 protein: CSVGTGGVGEKLFF

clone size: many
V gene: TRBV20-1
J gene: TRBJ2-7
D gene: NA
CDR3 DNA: TGCAGTGCTCTTAAGGGGAACTACGAGCAGTACTTC
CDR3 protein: CSALKGNYEQYF

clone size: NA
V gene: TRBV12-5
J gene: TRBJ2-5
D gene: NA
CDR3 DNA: TGTGCTAGTGGTTTGGTAAACCAACCCCGACTAAGGCCCCATCAAGAGACCCAGTACTTC
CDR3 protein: CASGLVNQPRLRPHQETQYF

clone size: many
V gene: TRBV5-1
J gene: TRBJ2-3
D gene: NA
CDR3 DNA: TGCGCCAGCAGCTTCGAGGACACCCGGACAGATACGCAGTATTTT
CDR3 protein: CASSFEDTRTDTQYF

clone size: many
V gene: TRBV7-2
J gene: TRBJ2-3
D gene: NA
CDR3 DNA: TGTGCCAGCAGCCCTAAGTCGTCCTTCGGCGAGTCCACAGATACGCAGTATTTT
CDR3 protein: CASSPKSSFGESTDTQYF

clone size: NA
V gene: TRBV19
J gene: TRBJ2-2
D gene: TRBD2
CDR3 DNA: TGTGCCAGTAGCCCGACGGCGGCGGGAGGATACACCGGGGAGCTGTTTTTT
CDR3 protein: CASSPTAAGGYTGELFF

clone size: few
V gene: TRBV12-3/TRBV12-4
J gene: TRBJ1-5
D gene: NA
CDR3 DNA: TGTGCCAGCAGTTTAGGGGAGTCGAGGGGCAATCAGCCCCAGCATTTT
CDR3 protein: CASSLGESRGNQPQHF

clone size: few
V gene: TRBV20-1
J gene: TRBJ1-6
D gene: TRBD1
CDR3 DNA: TGCAGTGCTCCGTCGACAGGGCTATATAATTCACCCCTCCACTTT
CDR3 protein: CSAPSTGLYNSPLHF

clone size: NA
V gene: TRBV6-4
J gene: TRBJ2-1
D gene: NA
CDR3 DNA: TGTGCCAGCAGTGAATATGGGGGCTCGGCTAGTCGTCAGTTCTTC
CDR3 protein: CASSEYGGSASRQFF

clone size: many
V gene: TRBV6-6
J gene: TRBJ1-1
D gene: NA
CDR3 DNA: TGTGCCAGCAGTTACCTGTCCACTGAAGCTTTCTTT
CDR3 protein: CASSYLSTEAFF

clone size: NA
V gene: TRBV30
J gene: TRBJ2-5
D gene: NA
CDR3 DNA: TGTGCCTGGAGGAGGGGGAAGACCCAGTACTTC
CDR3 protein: CAWRRGKTQYF

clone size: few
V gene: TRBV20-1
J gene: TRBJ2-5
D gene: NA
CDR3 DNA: TGCAGTGCTAGAAGGGGTAGCGATCACCAAGAGACCCAGTACTTC
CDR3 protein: CSARRGSDHQETQYF